The rows below give T cell receptor beta chains drawn from one sample of a study of OX40 agonist ivuxolimab in advanced cancers. The assay was immunoSEQ multiplex PCR, and TCRdb's table has in-frame clones only and misses some. Among under 90,000 clones listed, more than 80% were seen once. Specimen: CD4+ or CD8+ T cells sorted from blood, collected in a trial of the OX40 agonist ivuxolimab. The receptors derive from an adult with an advanced solid tumor such as melanoma, head and neck, liver or kidney cancer. Each CDR3 is given with its conserved first and last residue. A D gene is named only where the DNA matches it firmly. For some rows the clone size is stated as once, few or many, or as a class when expanded; others skip it.

CDR3aa: CASSLRAPPKRPQYF
CDR3nt: TGCGCCAGCAGCTTGAGGGCCCCACCTAAGAGACCCCAGTACTTC
j_gene: TRBJ2-5
abundance: NA
d_gene: NA
v_gene: TRBV5-1

CDR3aa: CASSRDSLQAFF
CDR3nt: TGTGCCAGCAGCCGGGACAGTCTTCAAGCTTTCTTT
j_gene: TRBJ1-1
abundance: NA
d_gene: TRBD1
v_gene: TRBV7-9

CDR3aa: CASSIALVNHEQFF
CDR3nt: TGTGCCAGTAGTATAGCACTAGTAAACCACGAGCAGTTCTTC
j_gene: TRBJ2-1
abundance: NA
d_gene: NA
v_gene: TRBV19

CDR3aa: CASSPGGHPLYEQYF
CDR3nt: TGTGCCAGCAGCCCCGGGGGCCACCCCCTTTACGAGCAGTACTTC
j_gene: TRBJ2-7
abundance: once
d_gene: NA
v_gene: TRBV14

CDR3aa: CASSPPGNQSPLHF
CDR3nt: TGTGCCAGCTCACCACCGGGAAATCAGTCACCCCTCCACTTT
j_gene: TRBJ1-6
abundance: NA
d_gene: NA
v_gene: TRBV18

CDR3aa: CASSQDPGGANHNSPLHF
CDR3nt: TGCGCCAGCAGCCAAGATCCCGGGGGGGCCAACCATAATTCACCCCTCCACTTT
j_gene: TRBJ1-6
abundance: NA
d_gene: NA
v_gene: TRBV4-3

CDR3aa: CASSPSSGQSSYNEQFF
CDR3nt: TGCGCCAGCAGCCCCTCTAGCGGGCAGAGCTCCTACAATGAGCAGTTCTTC
j_gene: TRBJ2-1
abundance: NA
d_gene: TRBD2
v_gene: TRBV5-1

CDR3aa: CAWRGGDYEQYF
CDR3nt: TGTGCCTGGAGGGGGGGAGACTACGAGCAGTACTTC
j_gene: TRBJ2-7
abundance: NA
d_gene: NA
v_gene: TRBV30

CDR3aa: CASSLPNQPQHF
CDR3nt: TGTGCCAGCAGCCTCCCAAATCAGCCCCAGCATTTT
j_gene: TRBJ1-5
abundance: once
d_gene: NA
v_gene: TRBV7-6

CDR3aa: CASRERQGNEKLFF
CDR3nt: TGTGCCAGCAGAGAACGACAGGGGAATGAAAAACTGTTTTTT
j_gene: TRBJ1-4
abundance: NA
d_gene: TRBD1
v_gene: TRBV5-6

CDR3aa: CAWSVSGTDTQYF
CDR3nt: TGTGCCTGGAGTGTGTCGGGCACAGATACGCAGTATTTT
j_gene: TRBJ2-3
abundance: NA
d_gene: NA
v_gene: TRBV30

CDR3aa: CASSRGQGSYEQYF
CDR3nt: TGTGCCAGCTCCCGAGGACAGGGGAGCTACGAGCAGTACTTC
j_gene: TRBJ2-7
abundance: NA
d_gene: TRBD1
v_gene: TRBV18

CDR3aa: CASAPGGFGTGELFF
CDR3nt: TGTGCTAGTGCCCCGGGGGGATTTGGCACCGGGGAGCTGTTTTTT
j_gene: TRBJ2-2
abundance: NA
d_gene: TRBD2
v_gene: TRBV12-5

CDR3aa: CASSRGTGDSGNTIYF
CDR3nt: TGCGCCAGCAGCCGCGGGACAGGGGACTCTGGAAACACCATATATTTT
j_gene: TRBJ1-3
abundance: NA
d_gene: TRBD1
v_gene: TRBV4-3

CDR3aa: CAWGHRGRTEAFF
CDR3nt: TGTGCCTGGGGACACAGGGGGCGGACTGAAGCTTTCTTT
j_gene: TRBJ1-1
abundance: few
d_gene: TRBD1
v_gene: TRBV30

CDR3aa: CASSFRISGNTIYF
CDR3nt: TGTGCCAGCAGCTTTCGGATCTCTGGAAACACCATATATTTT
j_gene: TRBJ1-3
abundance: NA
d_gene: NA
v_gene: TRBV11-2

CDR3aa: CASSQAYRAEQYF
CDR3nt: TGCGCCAGCAGCCAAGCCTACAGGGCCGAGCAGTACTTC
j_gene: TRBJ2-7
abundance: few
d_gene: NA
v_gene: TRBV4-1

CDR3aa: CAWSGGTGRGETQYF
CDR3nt: TGTGCCTGGAGTGGCGGGACAGGGAGGGGGGAGACCCAGTACTTC
j_gene: TRBJ2-5
abundance: NA
d_gene: TRBD1
v_gene: TRBV30

CDR3aa: CASSKARTSGGYNEQFF
CDR3nt: TGTGCCAGCAGCAAAGCCAGGACTAGCGGGGGGTACAATGAGCAGTTCTTC
j_gene: TRBJ2-1
abundance: once
d_gene: NA
v_gene: TRBV21-1

CDR3aa: CASWAEGLGEQYF
CDR3nt: TGCGCCAGCTGGGCGGAGGGCCTTGGTGAGCAGTACTTC
j_gene: TRBJ2-7
abundance: NA
d_gene: NA
v_gene: TRBV5-1

CDR3aa: CASSPFSGQVYNEQFF
CDR3nt: TGCGCCAGCAGCCCCTTCTCTGGACAGGTTTACAATGAGCAGTTCTTC
j_gene: TRBJ2-1
abundance: NA
d_gene: TRBD1
v_gene: TRBV10-1

CDR3aa: CASRASGSTHEQYF
CDR3nt: TGTGCCAGCAGGGCTAGCGGGAGCACCCACGAGCAGTACTTC
j_gene: TRBJ2-7
abundance: few
d_gene: TRBD2
v_gene: TRBV6-1

CDR3aa: CASSLGLGGGYTF
CDR3nt: TGTGCCAGCAGCTTGGGTCTCGGGGGTGGCTACACCTTC
j_gene: TRBJ1-2
abundance: NA
d_gene: NA
v_gene: TRBV5-4

CDR3aa: CAISESASGVQETQYF
CDR3nt: TGTGCCATCAGTGAGTCAGCTAGCGGGGTCCAAGAGACCCAGTACTTC
j_gene: TRBJ2-5
abundance: NA
d_gene: TRBD2
v_gene: TRBV10-3

CDR3aa: CASSSAGYQETQYF
CDR3nt: TGTGCCAGCAGCTCGGCGGGGTACCAAGAGACCCAGTACTTC
j_gene: TRBJ2-5
abundance: NA
d_gene: NA
v_gene: TRBV5-6

CDR3aa: CASSFSGDNYEQYF
CDR3nt: TGTGCCAGCAGCTTTAGCGGGGATAACTACGAGCAGTACTTC
j_gene: TRBJ2-7
abundance: NA
d_gene: TRBD2
v_gene: TRBV11-3

CDR3aa: CATSRGPSLGSNQPQHF
CDR3nt: TGTGCCACCAGCAGAGGCCCGTCATTAGGCAGCAATCAGCCCCAGCATTTT
j_gene: TRBJ1-5
abundance: once
d_gene: NA
v_gene: TRBV15

CDR3aa: CASSLKAYEQYF
CDR3nt: TGTGCCAGCAGTTTAAAGGCATACGAGCAGTACTTC
j_gene: TRBJ2-7
abundance: once
d_gene: NA
v_gene: TRBV28

CDR3aa: CAISPGLATYEQYF
CDR3nt: TGTGCCATCAGCCCGGGACTAGCGACCTACGAGCAGTACTTC
j_gene: TRBJ2-7
abundance: NA
d_gene: TRBD2
v_gene: TRBV10-3

CDR3aa: CASSRSGGVDTGELFF
CDR3nt: TGTGCCAGCAGCCGTAGCGGGGGGGTAGACACCGGGGAGCTGTTTTTT
j_gene: TRBJ2-2
abundance: NA
d_gene: TRBD2
v_gene: TRBV9

CDR3aa: CASSFWGLAGDEQYF
CDR3nt: TGTGCCAGCAGTTTTTGGGGACTAGCGGGAGACGAGCAGTACTTC
j_gene: TRBJ2-7
abundance: NA
d_gene: TRBD2
v_gene: TRBV27

CDR3aa: CASKTGFYEQYF
CDR3nt: TGTGCCAGCAAGACGGGGTTCTACGAGCAGTACTTC
j_gene: TRBJ2-7
abundance: NA
d_gene: NA
v_gene: TRBV2

CDR3aa: CASSYLGQYNSPLHF
CDR3nt: TGTGCCAGCAGTTACCTGGGACAATATAATTCACCCCTCCACTTT
j_gene: TRBJ1-6
abundance: NA
d_gene: NA
v_gene: TRBV6-5

CDR3aa: CASSFTLADTYEQYF
CDR3nt: TGCGCCAGCAGCTTTACTCTAGCGGATACCTACGAGCAGTACTTC
j_gene: TRBJ2-7
abundance: once
d_gene: TRBD2
v_gene: TRBV5-1

CDR3aa: CASGRQGYEQYF
CDR3nt: TGTGCCAGCGGCAGACAGGGCTACGAGCAGTACTTC
j_gene: TRBJ2-7
abundance: NA
d_gene: TRBD1
v_gene: TRBV11-2

CDR3aa: CASSLGSDYNYGYTF
CDR3nt: TGCGCCAGCAGCTTGGGGTCGGACTATAACTATGGCTACACCTTC
j_gene: TRBJ1-2
abundance: NA
d_gene: NA
v_gene: TRBV5-1

CDR3aa: CASSLGPNTEAFF
CDR3nt: TGTGCCAGCAGCTTAGGGCCGAACACTGAAGCTTTCTTT
j_gene: TRBJ1-1
abundance: NA
d_gene: NA
v_gene: TRBV11-2

CDR3aa: CSASAKGTQYF
CDR3nt: TGCAGTGCTAGTGCGAAAGGGACCCAGTACTTC
j_gene: TRBJ2-5
abundance: once
d_gene: NA
v_gene: TRBV20-1

CDR3aa: CASSLAGRNQPQHF
CDR3nt: TGTGCCAGCAGCTTAGCGGGTCGAAATCAGCCCCAGCATTTT
j_gene: TRBJ1-5
abundance: NA
d_gene: NA
v_gene: TRBV7-9

CDR3aa: CASSQQGSNEKLFF
CDR3nt: TGCGCCAGCAGCCAACAGGGAAGTAATGAAAAACTGTTTTTT
j_gene: TRBJ1-4
abundance: NA
d_gene: NA
v_gene: TRBV4-1

CDR3aa: CASHGQFTGELFF
CDR3nt: TGTGCCAGCCATGGACAGTTCACCGGGGAGCTGTTTTTT
j_gene: TRBJ2-2
abundance: NA
d_gene: NA
v_gene: TRBV6-1

CDR3aa: CASRGSTGIGNQPQHF
CDR3nt: TGTGCCAGCAGGGGCTCAACAGGTATAGGCAATCAGCCCCAGCATTTT
j_gene: TRBJ1-5
abundance: NA
d_gene: NA
v_gene: TRBV2

CDR3aa: CASSQRQGIFPQHF
CDR3nt: TGTGCCAGCAGCCAGCGACAGGGAATATTTCCCCAGCATTTT
j_gene: TRBJ1-5
abundance: NA
d_gene: TRBD1
v_gene: TRBV5-8

CDR3aa: CASSREVLETQYF
CDR3nt: TGTGCCAGCAGCCGAGAGGTGCTAGAGACCCAGTACTTC
j_gene: TRBJ2-5
abundance: NA
d_gene: NA
v_gene: TRBV7-3

CDR3aa: CASLRDTEAFF
CDR3nt: TGTGCCAGCCTACGGGACACTGAAGCTTTCTTT
j_gene: TRBJ1-1
abundance: NA
d_gene: NA
v_gene: TRBV28

CDR3aa: CASSLGGTGGHTSPLHF
CDR3nt: TGTGCCAGCAGCTTGGGGGGGACAGGGGGCCACACCTCACCCCTCCACTTT
j_gene: TRBJ1-6
abundance: once
d_gene: TRBD1
v_gene: TRBV5-4

CDR3aa: CASSVQGYETQYF
CDR3nt: TGTGCCAGCAGCGTACAGGGGTACGAGACCCAGTACTTC
j_gene: TRBJ2-5
abundance: NA
d_gene: NA
v_gene: TRBV9

CDR3aa: CASSTSDGRWTEAFF
CDR3nt: TGTGCCAGTAGTACTTCTGACGGCAGATGGACTGAAGCTTTCTTT
j_gene: TRBJ1-1
abundance: NA
d_gene: NA
v_gene: TRBV19

CDR3aa: CASSWTASGNTIYF
CDR3nt: TGTGCCAGCAGTTGGACGGCTTCTGGAAACACCATATATTTT
j_gene: TRBJ1-3
abundance: medium-sized
d_gene: NA
v_gene: TRBV6-6

CDR3aa: CASSLAYGGSGNTIYF
CDR3nt: TGTGCCAGCAGCTTGGCCTATGGCGGCTCTGGAAACACCATATATTTT
j_gene: TRBJ1-3
abundance: NA
d_gene: NA
v_gene: TRBV5-6

CDR3aa: CASSLNPGAKNIQYF
CDR3nt: TGTGCCAGCAGCTTAAACCCGGGAGCCAAAAACATTCAGTACTTC
j_gene: TRBJ2-4
abundance: few
d_gene: NA
v_gene: TRBV7-2

CDR3aa: CAISESTDNQPQHF
CDR3nt: TGTGCCATCAGTGAGTCGACAGACAATCAGCCCCAGCATTTT
j_gene: TRBJ1-5
abundance: NA
d_gene: NA
v_gene: TRBV10-3

CDR3aa: CASSLGDRWNTEAFF
CDR3nt: TGTGCCAGCAGCTTAGGGGACAGGTGGAACACTGAAGCTTTCTTT
j_gene: TRBJ1-1
abundance: NA
d_gene: TRBD1
v_gene: TRBV7-9

CDR3aa: CASSFRRAYNEQFF
CDR3nt: TGTGCCAGCAGTTTTAGGCGGGCCTACAATGAGCAGTTCTTC
j_gene: TRBJ2-1
abundance: NA
d_gene: NA
v_gene: TRBV28

CDR3aa: CASSSPATGRYGYTF
CDR3nt: TGTGCCAGCAGTTCCCCAGCGACAGGAAGGTATGGCTACACCTTC
j_gene: TRBJ1-2
abundance: NA
d_gene: NA
v_gene: TRBV28

CDR3aa: CASGQSYYEQYF
CDR3nt: TGTGCCAGTGGACAGTCGTACTACGAGCAGTACTTC
j_gene: TRBJ2-7
abundance: NA
d_gene: NA
v_gene: TRBV27

CDR3aa: CASSHRTAGGGEQYF
CDR3nt: TGTGCCAGCAGTCACCGAACGGCGGGAGGAGGCGAGCAGTACTTC
j_gene: TRBJ2-7
abundance: NA
d_gene: TRBD2
v_gene: TRBV6-4

CDR3aa: CASSSQGLGGLQETQYF
CDR3nt: TGTGCCAGCAGCTCACAAGGGCTAGGCGGTCTTCAAGAGACCCAGTACTTC
j_gene: TRBJ2-5
abundance: NA
d_gene: NA
v_gene: TRBV7-6

CDR3aa: CARSGLAGGDTQYF
CDR3nt: TGTGCCAGAAGCGGACTAGCGGGAGGAGATACGCAGTATTTT
j_gene: TRBJ2-3
abundance: NA
d_gene: TRBD2
v_gene: TRBV5-3

CDR3aa: CAISAADNEQFF
CDR3nt: TGTGCCATCAGTGCGGCGGACAATGAGCAGTTCTTC
j_gene: TRBJ2-1
abundance: once
d_gene: NA
v_gene: TRBV10-3